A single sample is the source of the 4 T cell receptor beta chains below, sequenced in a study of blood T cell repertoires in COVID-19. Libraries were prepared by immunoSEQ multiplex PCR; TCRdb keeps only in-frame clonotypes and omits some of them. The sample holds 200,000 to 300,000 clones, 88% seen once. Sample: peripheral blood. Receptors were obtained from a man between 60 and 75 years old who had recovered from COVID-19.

The CDR3 region has the DNA TGTGCCAGCAGCCTCACTGAAGCTTTCTTT. It codes for CASSLTEAFF. This chain joins TRBV5-5 and TRBJ1-1; no firm D call. Trimming removed 4 bases from V and 4 bases from J, with 2 bases in between. The germline gives CDR1 SGHKS, CDR2 YYEKEE (reference sequence). The length of the CDR3 is 10 residues.

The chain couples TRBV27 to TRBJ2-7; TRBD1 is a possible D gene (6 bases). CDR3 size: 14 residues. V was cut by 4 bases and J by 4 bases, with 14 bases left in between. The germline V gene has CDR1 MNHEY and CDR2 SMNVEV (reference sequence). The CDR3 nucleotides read TGTGCCAGCAGTTCTTACCAGGGGCAGTACGAGCAGTACTTC. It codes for CASSSYQGQYEQYF.

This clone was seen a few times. The CDR3 bases are TGTGCCAGCAGCGTCGGACTGACTAACTATGGCTACACCTTC. This gives the protein CASSVGLTNYGYTF. This chain connects TRBV5-6 to TRBJ1-2; D not resolved. Deletions cut 4 bases from V and 0 bases from J, with 10 bases between. Germline V CDR1 and CDR2: SGHDT, YYEEEE. This CDR3 has 14 residues.

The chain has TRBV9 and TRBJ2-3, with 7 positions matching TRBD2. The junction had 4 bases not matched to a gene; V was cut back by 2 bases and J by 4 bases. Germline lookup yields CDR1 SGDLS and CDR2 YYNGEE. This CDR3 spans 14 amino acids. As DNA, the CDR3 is TGTGCCAGCAGCGTGTCGACTAGCCCAGATACGCAGTATTTT. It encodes CASSVSTSPDTQYF. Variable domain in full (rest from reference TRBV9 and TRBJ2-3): DSGVTQTPKHLITATGQRVTLRCSPRSGDLSVYWYQQSLDQGLQFLIQYYNGEERAKGNILERFSAQQFPDLHSELNLSSLELGDSALYFCASSVSTSPDTQYFGPGTRLTVL.